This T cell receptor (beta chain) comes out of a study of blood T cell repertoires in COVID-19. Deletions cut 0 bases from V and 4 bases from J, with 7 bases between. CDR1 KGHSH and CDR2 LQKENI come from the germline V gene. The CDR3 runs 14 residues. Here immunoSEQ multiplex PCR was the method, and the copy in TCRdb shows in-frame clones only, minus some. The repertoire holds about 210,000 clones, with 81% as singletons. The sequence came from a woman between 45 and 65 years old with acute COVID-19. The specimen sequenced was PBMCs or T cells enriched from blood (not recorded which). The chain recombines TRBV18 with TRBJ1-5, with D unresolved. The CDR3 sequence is CASSPPGGNQPQHF. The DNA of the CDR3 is TGTGCCAGCTCACCACCGGGCGGGAATCAGCCCCAGCATTTT. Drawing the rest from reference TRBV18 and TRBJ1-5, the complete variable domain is NAGVMQNPRHLVRRRGQEARLRCSPMKGHSHVYWYRQLPEEGLKFMVYLQKENIIDESGMPKERFSAEFPKEGPSILRIQQVVRGDSAAYFCASSPPGGNQPQHFGDGTRLSIL.